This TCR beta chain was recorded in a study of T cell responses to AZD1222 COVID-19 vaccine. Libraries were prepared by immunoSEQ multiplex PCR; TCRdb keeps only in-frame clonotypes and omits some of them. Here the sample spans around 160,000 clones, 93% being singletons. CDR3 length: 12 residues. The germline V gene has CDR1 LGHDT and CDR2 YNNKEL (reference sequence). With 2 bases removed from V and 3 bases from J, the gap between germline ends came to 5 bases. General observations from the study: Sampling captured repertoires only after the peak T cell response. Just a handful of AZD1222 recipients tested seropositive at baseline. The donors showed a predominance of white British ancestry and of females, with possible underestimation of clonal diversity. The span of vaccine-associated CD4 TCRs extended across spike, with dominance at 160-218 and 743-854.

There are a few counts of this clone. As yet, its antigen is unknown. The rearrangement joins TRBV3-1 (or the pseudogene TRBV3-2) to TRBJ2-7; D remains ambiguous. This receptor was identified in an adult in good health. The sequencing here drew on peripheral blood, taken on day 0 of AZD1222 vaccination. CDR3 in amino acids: CASSQWDYEQYF. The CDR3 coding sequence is TGTGCCAGCAGCCAATGGGACTACGAGCAGTACTTC.